These T cell receptor beta chains were read from a single sample in a study of neurological immune-mediated disorders. MiXCR was run by TCRdb on the 5' RACE reads, yielding one entry per CDR3 protein. The sample lists 25,000 to 35,000 distinct CDR3 sequences; about 1.4% were seen once. Sequenced material: PBMCs. Receptors were obtained from a woman between 25 and 40 years old with multiple sclerosis. CDR3s include the opening cysteine and the closing phenylalanine or tryptophan. A D gene is named only where the DNA matches it firmly. Size is omitted from some rows. Given values are once, few, many or a class for expanded clones.

J	D	V	size	DNA	CDR3
TRBJ2-7	.	TRBV25-1	few	TGTGCCAGCAAGACCGAGGGCTACGAGCAGTACTTC	CASKTEGYEQYF
TRBJ2-5	.	TRBV2	.	TGTGCCAGCTCCCGGGGGCCCATACAAGAGACCCAGTACTTC	CASSRGPIQETQYF
TRBJ1-1	.	TRBV7-2	many	TGTGCCAGCAGCCAATCCCCGGGACGGGGGACTGAAGCTTTCTTT	CASSQSPGRGTEAFF
TRBJ1-4	.	TRBV5-1	many	TGCGCCAGCAGCTTTGGACACTCGACAACTAATGAAAAACTGTTTTTT	CASSFGHSTTNEKLFF
TRBJ1-1	TRBD1	TRBV20-1	many	TGCAGTGCACCCGGGACAGACCTTAACACTGAAGCTTTCTTT	CSAPGTDLNTEAFF
TRBJ2-1	TRBD2	TRBV20-1	many	TGCAGTGCTAGGCCTCCTAGCGGGGAGTACAATGAGCAGTTCTTC	CSARPPSGEYNEQFF
TRBJ2-3	TRBD2	TRBV6-6	many	TGTGCCAGCAGTTACTCGGGACTAGCTACAGATACGCAGTATTTT	CASSYSGLATDTQYF
TRBJ2-2	TRBD2	TRBV7-2	many	TGTGCCAGCAGCCACGCCGGACTAGCGGGGTACACCGGGGAGCTGTTTTTT	CASSHAGLAGYTGELFF
TRBJ2-3	.	TRBV5-5	many	TGTGCCAGCAGCCGCGATCGGCCAGATACGCAGTATTTT	CASSRDRPDTQYF
TRBJ1-1	.	TRBV5-1	many	TGCGCCAGCAGCCGGGATAACACTGAAGCTTTCTTT	CASSRDNTEAFF
TRBJ1-1	.	TRBV27	many	TGTGCCAGCAGTATACAAAAGGGGAACACTGAAGCTTTCTTT	CASSIQKGNTEAFF
TRBJ1-1	.	TRBV20-1	many	TGCAGTGCTAGGAACCCGGTCGGGTTAGGCGAAATCAACACTGAAGCTTTCTTT	CSARNPVGLGEINTEAFF
TRBJ2-2	TRBD1	TRBV5-4	many	TGTGCCAGCAGCTGGACAGGGGCGGACACCGGGGAGCTGTTTTTT	CASSWTGADTGELFF
TRBJ1-1	.	TRBV7-8	many	TGTGCCAGCAGCTTAGCTTGGAACACTGAAGCTTTCTTT	CASSLAWNTEAFF
TRBJ2-2	TRBD2	TRBV10-2	many	TGCGCCAGCCGGACTAGCGGGGTCACCGGGGAGCTGTTTTTT	CASRTSGVTGELFF
TRBJ1-2	.	TRBV7-2	many	TGTGCCAGCAGCCCCCCGGTCGACTATGGCTACACCTTC	CASSPPVDYGYTF
TRBJ1-5	TRBD1	TRBV2	many	TGTGCCAGCAGTGAGGGGACAGGGGGAGCCAATTGGCCCCAGCATTTT	CASSEGTGGANWPQHF
TRBJ2-1	.	TRBV20-1	many	TGCAGTGCTAGAGATCTAGGGGCCAGCTCCTACAATGAGCAGTTCTTC	CSARDLGASSYNEQFF
TRBJ1-4	.	TRBV7-9	many	TGTGCCAGCAGCGAAAGGGACGAAAAACTGTTTTTT	CASSERDEKLFF
TRBJ1-1	.	TRBV7-9	many	TGTGCCAGCAGCCCTAACAGGGAGAACACTGAAGCTTTCTTT	CASSPNRENTEAFF
TRBJ1-1	TRBD1	TRBV18	.	TGTGCCAGCTCACCTGCAGGGGGGAACACTGAAGCTTTCTTT	CASSPAGGNTEAFF
TRBJ2-7	TRBD2	TRBV5-1	many	TGCGCCAGCAGCGCCGGGACTAGCGGATACGAGCAGTACTTC	CASSAGTSGYEQYF
TRBJ2-7	.	TRBV16	many	TGTGCCAGCAGCCAAACTTCGGTCTCCTACGAGCAGTACTTC	CASSQTSVSYEQYF
TRBJ2-1	TRBD1	TRBV9	many	TGTGCCAGCAGCGTAGGACAGGGACGGAACAATGAGCAGTTCTTC	CASSVGQGRNNEQFF
TRBJ2-1	TRBD2	TRBV20-1	many	TGCAGTGCTAGAGATCACCAGCGGGGGATCAATGAGCAGTTCTTC	CSARDHQRGINEQFF
TRBJ1-1	.	TRBV12-3/TRBV12-4	many	TGTGCCAGCAGAGTACAAAGGATGAACACTGAAGCTTTCTTT	CASRVQRMNTEAFF
TRBJ2-3	TRBD2	TRBV7-2	many	TGTGCCAGCAGCCCTGTTCGACTAGCGGGGACAGATACGCAGTATTTT	CASSPVRLAGTDTQYF
TRBJ2-5	.	TRBV7-2	many	TGTGCCAGCAGCTTAGCCTCGACAGGAAAAGAGACCCAGTACTTC	CASSLASTGKETQYF
TRBJ1-1	.	TRBV3-1	many	TGTGCCAGCAGCCAAGCCCTTGGGAGGAACACTGAAGCTTTCTTT	CASSQALGRNTEAFF
TRBJ2-3	TRBD1	TRBV20-1	many	TGCAGTGCTAGAGATCTTTTGGGACAGGCCCTATTGGGGCAGTATTTT	CSARDLLGQALLGQYF
TRBJ1-1	.	TRBV5-1	many	TGCGCCAGCAGCTTGTCAGCGGTCATGAACACTGAAGCTTTCTTT	CASSLSAVMNTEAFF
TRBJ2-1	.	TRBV3-1	many	TGTGCCAGCAGCCAAGAGCGACAGGTACGATACAATGAGCAGTTCTTC	CASSQERQVRYNEQFF
TRBJ2-5	TRBD1	TRBV29-1	many	TGCAGCGCATCCACCAGGACAGGGGGCGTAGGTAGAAAAGAGACCCAGTACTTC	CSASTRTGGVGRKETQYF
TRBJ1-2	.	TRBV15	many	TGTGCCACCAGCAGAGATCAGACGGTCAACTATGGCTACACCTTC	CATSRDQTVNYGYTF
TRBJ2-7	.	TRBV6-5	many	TGTGCCAGCAGTAGACAGGAACCCTACGAGCAGTACTTC	CASSRQEPYEQYF
TRBJ1-1	TRBD1	TRBV6-2/TRBV6-3	many	TGTGCCAGCAGTTTAATTCGACAGGGGGGTACTGAAGCTTTCTTT	CASSLIRQGGTEAFF
TRBJ2-7	TRBD1	TRBV3-1	many	TGTGCCAGCAGCCAGGGACAGGCTGGGTACGAGCAGTACTTC	CASSQGQAGYEQYF